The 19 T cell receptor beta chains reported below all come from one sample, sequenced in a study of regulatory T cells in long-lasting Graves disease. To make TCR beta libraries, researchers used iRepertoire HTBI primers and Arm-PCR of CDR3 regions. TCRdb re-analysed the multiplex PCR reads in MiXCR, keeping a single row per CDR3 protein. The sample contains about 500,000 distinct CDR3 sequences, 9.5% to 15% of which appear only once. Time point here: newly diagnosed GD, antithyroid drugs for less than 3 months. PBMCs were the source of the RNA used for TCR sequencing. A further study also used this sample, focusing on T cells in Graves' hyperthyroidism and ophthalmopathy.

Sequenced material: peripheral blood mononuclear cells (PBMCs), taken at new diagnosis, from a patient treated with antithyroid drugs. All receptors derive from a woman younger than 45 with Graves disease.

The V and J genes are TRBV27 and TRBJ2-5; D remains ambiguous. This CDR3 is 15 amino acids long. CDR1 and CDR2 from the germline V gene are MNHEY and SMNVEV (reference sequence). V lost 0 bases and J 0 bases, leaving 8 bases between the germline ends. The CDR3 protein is CASSLSGNNQETQYF. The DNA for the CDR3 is TGTGCCAGCAGTTTATCAGGGAACAACCAAGAGACCCAGTACTTC.

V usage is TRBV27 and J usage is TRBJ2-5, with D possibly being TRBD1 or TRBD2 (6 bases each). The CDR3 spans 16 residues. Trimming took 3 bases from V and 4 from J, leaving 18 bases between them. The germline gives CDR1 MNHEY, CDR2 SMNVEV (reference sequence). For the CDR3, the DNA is TGTGCCAGCAGTTTTGCCAGGGGAGGATCGGGAGAGACCCAGTACTTC. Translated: CASSFARGGSGETQYF.

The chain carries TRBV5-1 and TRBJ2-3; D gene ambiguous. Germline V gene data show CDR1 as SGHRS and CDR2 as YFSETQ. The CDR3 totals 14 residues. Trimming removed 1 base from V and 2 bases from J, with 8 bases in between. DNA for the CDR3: TGCGCCAGCAGCTTGACGGGCCCCACAGATACGCAGTATTTT. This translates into CASSLTGPTDTQYF. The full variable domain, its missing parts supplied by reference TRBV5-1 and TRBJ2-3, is KAGVTQTPRYLIKTRGQQVTLSCSPISGHRSVSWYQQTPGQGLQFLFEYFSETQRNKGNFPGRFSGRQFSNSRSEMNVSTLELGDSALYLCASSLTGPTDTQYFGPGTRLTVL.

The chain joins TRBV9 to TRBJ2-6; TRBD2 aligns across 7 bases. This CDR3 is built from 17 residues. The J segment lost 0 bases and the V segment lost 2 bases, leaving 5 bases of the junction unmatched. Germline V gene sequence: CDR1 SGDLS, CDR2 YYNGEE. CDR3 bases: TGTGCCAGCAGCGTTGGGGGGGGGTTCTCTGGGGCCAACGTCCTGACTTTC. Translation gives CASSVGGGFSGANVLTF.

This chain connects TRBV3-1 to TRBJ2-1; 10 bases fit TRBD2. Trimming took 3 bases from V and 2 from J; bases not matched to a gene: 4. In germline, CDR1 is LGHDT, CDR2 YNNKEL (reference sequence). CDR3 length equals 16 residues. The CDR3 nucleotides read TGTGCCAGCAGCCAGGCTAGCGGGAGTACCTACAATGAGCAGTTCTTC. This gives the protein CASSQASGSTYNEQFF.

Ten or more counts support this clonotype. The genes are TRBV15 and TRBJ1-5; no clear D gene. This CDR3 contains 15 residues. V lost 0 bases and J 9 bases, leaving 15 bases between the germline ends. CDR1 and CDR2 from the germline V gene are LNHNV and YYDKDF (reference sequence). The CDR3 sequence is CATSRDPSSGMPQHF. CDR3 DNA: TGTGCCACCAGCAGAGATCCGTCCTCTGGGATGCCCCAGCATTTT.

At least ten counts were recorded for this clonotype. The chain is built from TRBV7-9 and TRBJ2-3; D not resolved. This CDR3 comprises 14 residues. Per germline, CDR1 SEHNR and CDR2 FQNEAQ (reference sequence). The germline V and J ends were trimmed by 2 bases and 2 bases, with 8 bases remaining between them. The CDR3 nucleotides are TGTGCCAGCAGCTTACGAGACTTCACAGATACGCAGTATTTT. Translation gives CASSLRDFTDTQYF.

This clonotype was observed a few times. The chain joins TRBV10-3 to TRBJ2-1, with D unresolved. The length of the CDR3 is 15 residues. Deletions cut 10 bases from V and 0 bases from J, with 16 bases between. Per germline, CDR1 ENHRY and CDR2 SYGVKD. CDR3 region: CATSTAQLSYNEQFF. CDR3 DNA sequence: TGTGCCACCTCGACGGCGCAGCTCTCCTACAATGAGCAGTTCTTC.

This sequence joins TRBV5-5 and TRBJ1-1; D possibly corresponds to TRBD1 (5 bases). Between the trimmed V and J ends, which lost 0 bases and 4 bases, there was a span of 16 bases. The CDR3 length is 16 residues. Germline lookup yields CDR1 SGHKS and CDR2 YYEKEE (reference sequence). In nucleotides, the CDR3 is TGTGCCAGCAGCTTGGTTGGGGACCGCCTGGGCACTGAAGCTTTCTTT. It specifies CASSLVGDRLGTEAFF.

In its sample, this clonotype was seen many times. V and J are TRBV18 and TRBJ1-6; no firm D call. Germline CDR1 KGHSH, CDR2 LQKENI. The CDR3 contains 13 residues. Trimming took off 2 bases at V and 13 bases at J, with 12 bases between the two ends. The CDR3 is CASSPNGVSPLHF. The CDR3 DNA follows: TGTGCCAGCTCACCAAACGGCGTGTCTCCCCTCCACTTT. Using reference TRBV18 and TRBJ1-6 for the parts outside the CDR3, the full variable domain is NAGVMQNPRHLVRRRGQEARLRCSPMKGHSHVYWYRQLPEEGLKFMVYLQKENIIDESGMPKERFSAEFPKEGPSILRIQQVVRGDSAAYFCASSPNGVSPLHFGNGTRLTVT.

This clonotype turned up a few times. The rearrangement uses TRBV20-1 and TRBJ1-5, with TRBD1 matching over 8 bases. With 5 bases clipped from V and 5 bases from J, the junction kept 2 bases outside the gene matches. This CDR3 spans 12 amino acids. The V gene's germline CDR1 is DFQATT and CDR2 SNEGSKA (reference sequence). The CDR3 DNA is TGCAGTGCTGGACAGGGCGATCAGCCCCAGCATTTT. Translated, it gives CSAGQGDQPQHF.

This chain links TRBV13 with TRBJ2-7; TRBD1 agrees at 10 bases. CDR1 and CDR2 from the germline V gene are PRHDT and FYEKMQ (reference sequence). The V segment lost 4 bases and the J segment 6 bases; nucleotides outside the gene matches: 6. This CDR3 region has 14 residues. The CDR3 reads CASSSGTGASEQYF. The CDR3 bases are TGTGCCAGCAGCTCCGGGACAGGGGCAAGCGAGCAGTACTTC.

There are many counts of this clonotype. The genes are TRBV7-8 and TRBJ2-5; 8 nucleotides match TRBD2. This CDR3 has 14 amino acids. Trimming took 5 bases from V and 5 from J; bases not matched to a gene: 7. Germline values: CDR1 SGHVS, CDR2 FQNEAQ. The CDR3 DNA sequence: TGTGCCAGCAGCCCAGCGGGAGTGGCGGAGACCCAGTACTTC. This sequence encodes CASSPAGVAETQYF. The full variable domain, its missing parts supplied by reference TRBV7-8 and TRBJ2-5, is GAGVSQSPRYKVAKRGQDVALRCDPISGHVSLFWYQQALGQGPEFLTYFQNEAQLDKSGLPSDRFFAERPEGSVSTLKIQRTQQEDSAVYLCASSPAGVAETQYFGPGTRLLVL.

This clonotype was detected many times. The CDR3: CSARPVAPPQETQYF. The CDR3 nucleotides read TGCAGTGCTAGACCGGTAGCCCCACCACAAGAGACCCAGTACTTC. The chain couples TRBV20-1 to TRBJ2-5; the D is unclear. Trimming cost V 2 bases and J 2 bases, with 15 bases left between them. The CDR3 totals 15 residues. Per the germline V gene, CDR1 is DFQATT and CDR2 is SNEGSKA (reference sequence).

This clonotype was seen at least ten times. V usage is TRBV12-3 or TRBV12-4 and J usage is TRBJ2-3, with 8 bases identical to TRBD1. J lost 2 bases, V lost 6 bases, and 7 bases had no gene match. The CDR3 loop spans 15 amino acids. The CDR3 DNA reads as TGTGCCAGCAGGCCCGGACAGGGCTTCACAGATACGCAGTATTTT. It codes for CASRPGQGFTDTQYF.

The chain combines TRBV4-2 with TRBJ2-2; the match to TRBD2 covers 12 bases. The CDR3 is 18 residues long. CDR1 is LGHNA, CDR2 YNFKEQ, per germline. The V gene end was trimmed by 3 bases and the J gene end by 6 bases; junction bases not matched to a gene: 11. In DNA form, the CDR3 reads TGTGCCAGCAGCCAGTCCGCCTGGACTAGCGGGACCGCCGGGGAGCTGTTTTTT. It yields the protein CASSQSAWTSGTAGELFF.

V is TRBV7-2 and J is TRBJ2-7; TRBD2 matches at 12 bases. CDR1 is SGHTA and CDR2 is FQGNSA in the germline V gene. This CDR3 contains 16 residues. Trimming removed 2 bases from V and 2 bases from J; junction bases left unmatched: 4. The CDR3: CASSLSSGRVPYEQYF. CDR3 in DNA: TGTGCCAGCAGCTTATCTAGCGGGAGGGTCCCCTACGAGCAGTACTTC.

The DNA for the CDR3 is TGTGCCAGCAGCCGAACGGGTCTTTTAAAGCAGTACTTC. Protein: CASSRTGLLKQYF. This chain uses TRBV28 with TRBJ2-7; no definite D call. V lost 6 bases and J 8 bases, leaving 17 bases between the germline ends. CDR3 length: 13 amino acids. The germline V gene encodes CDR1 MDHEN and CDR2 SYDVKM. Complete variable domain (other parts from reference TRBV28 and TRBJ2-7): DVKVTQSSRYLVKRTGEKVFLECVQDMDHENMFWYRQDPGLGLRLIYFSYDVKMKEKGDIPEGYSVSREKKERFSLILESASTNQTSMYLCASSRTGLLKQYFGPGTRLTVT.

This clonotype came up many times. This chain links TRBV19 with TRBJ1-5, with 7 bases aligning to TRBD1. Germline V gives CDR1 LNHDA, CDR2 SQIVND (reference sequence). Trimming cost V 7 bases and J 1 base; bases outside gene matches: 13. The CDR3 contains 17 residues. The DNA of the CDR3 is TGTGCCAGTACCACCTACCCGGCGACAGGGAGCAATCAGCCCCAGCATTTT. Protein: CASTTYPATGSNQPQHF. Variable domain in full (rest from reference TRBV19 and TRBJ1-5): DGGITQSPKYLFRKEGQNVTLSCEQNLNHDAMYWYRQDPGQGLRLIYYSQIVNDFQKGDIAEGYSVSREKKESFPLTVTSAQKNPTAFYLCASTTYPATGSNQPQHFGDGTRLSIL.